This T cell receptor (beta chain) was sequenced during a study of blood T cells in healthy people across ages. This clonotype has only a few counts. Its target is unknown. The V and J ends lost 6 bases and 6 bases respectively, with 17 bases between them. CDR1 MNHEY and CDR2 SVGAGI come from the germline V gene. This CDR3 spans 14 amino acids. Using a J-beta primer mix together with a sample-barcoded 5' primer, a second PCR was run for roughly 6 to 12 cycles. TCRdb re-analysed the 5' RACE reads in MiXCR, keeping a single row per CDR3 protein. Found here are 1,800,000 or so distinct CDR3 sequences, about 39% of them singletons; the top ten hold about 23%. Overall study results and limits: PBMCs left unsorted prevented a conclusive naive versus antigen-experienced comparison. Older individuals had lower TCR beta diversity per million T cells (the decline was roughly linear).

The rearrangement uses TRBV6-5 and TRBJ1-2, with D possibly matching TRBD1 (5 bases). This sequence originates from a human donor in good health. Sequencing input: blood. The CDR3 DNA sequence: TGTGCCAGCAGACTTCCGGGACTAAGGGATGGCTACACCTTC. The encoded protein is CASRLPGLRDGYTF.